Included here is one TCR beta chain sequence, with context. Antigen specificity is unknown. A much bigger clone sits one base away, suggesting this may be a read error. The CDR3 is 18 amino acids. Germline V gene lookup returns CDR1 SGHVS and CDR2 FQNEAQ. The data stem from a study of T cell repertoires in cytomegalovirus infection. Study summary: HLA-B-restricted CMV epitopes that are well studied, plus recently identified HLA-C-restricted ones, were used by the study. Public TCR beta signature analysis indicated the presence of both CMV infection and matching HLA type.

MiXCR, applied by TCRdb to the reads, yields one record per CDR3 protein. Counted here are about 920,000 distinct CDR3 sequences, roughly 30% occurring once; the ten biggest clones make up around an eighth. The study's findings and limits: CMV-specific TCR beta clonotypes restricted by HLA-C dominated the ex vivo response.

Sample: cultured CD8+ T cells from PBMCs, taken from culture after CMV antigen stimulation. The TCR comes from a human donor in good health (CMV status not recorded). Some clones in this sample may be carry-over from other donors' samples. This chain links TRBV7-8 with TRBJ1-1; D unclear. The CDR3 DNA follows: TGTGCCAGCAGCATAGCCTCGGGCCGGAGGGCGATGAACACTGAAGCTTTCTTT. Protein: CASSIASGRRAMNTEAFF.